The 24 T cell receptor beta chains presented below share a single source sample, sequenced in a study of blood T cell repertoires in COVID-19. Here immunoSEQ multiplex PCR was the method, and the copy in TCRdb shows in-frame clones only, minus some. The repertoire consists of 190,000 or so clones, with around 87% occurring once and the leading ten covering about 2.5%. The sample consisted of peripheral blood. All receptors derive from a man aged 40-55 years with active or convalescent COVID-19.

The chain carries TRBV2 and TRBJ2-3; 8 nucleotides agree with TRBD2. The CDR3 spans 14 residues. J lost 11 bases, V lost 1 base, and 8 bases had no gene match. Per the germline V gene, CDR1 is SNHLY and CDR2 is FYNNEI. Here the CDR3 DNA reads TGTGCCAGCAGTGAAGACACCGGGACTAGAAGGCAGTATTTT. Amino acid sequence: CASSEDTGTRRQYF.

The genes are TRBV18 and TRBJ1-2, with D possibly TRBD1 on 5 matching bases. The CDR3 sequence is 15 residues long. V lost 3 bases to trimming and J lost 6 bases, with 17 bases between them. CDR1 and CDR2 (germline): KGHSH, LQKENI. CDR3 nucleotides: TGTGCCAGCTCACCCCGGGGGAGGTCTTGGGATGGCTACACCTTC. It encodes CASSPRGRSWDGYTF.

The chain is built from TRBV11-3 and TRBJ1-2; D is ambiguous. Trimming left V 6 bases short and J 3 bases short, with 17 bases between. Germline CDR1 SGHNT, CDR2 YENEEA. The CDR3 consists of 15 residues. This CDR3 is CASSDYRKLDYGYTF. In nucleotides, the CDR3 is TGTGCCAGCAGTGACTATAGGAAGCTAGACTATGGCTACACCTTC.

The chain couples TRBV15 to TRBJ2-7; D gene unclear. Germline V gene sequence: CDR1 LNHNV, CDR2 YYDKDF (reference sequence). This CDR3 region has 12 residues. V dropped 5 bases and J dropped 6 bases, with 11 bases sitting between them. CDR3 DNA: TGTGCCACCAGCCCTCCTCTCGGCGAGCAGTACTTC. Translating gives CATSPPLGEQYF.

The sample holds a few counts of this clone. The chain links TRBV11-2 to TRBJ2-2; possibly TRBD1 for D (6 bases). The CDR3 is made up of 19 amino acids. Trimming removed 3 bases from V and 0 bases from J, with 20 bases in between. CDR1 and CDR2 (germline): SGHAT, FQNNGV. CDR3 in DNA: TGTGCCAGCAGCTTGTGGGGGAAAGACAGGAGAACGAACACCGGGGAGCTGTTTTTT. Its translation: CASSLWGKDRRTNTGELFF.

Of note for this clone: This sample includes further DNA sequences coding for the same CDR3. This chain connects TRBV9 to TRBJ1-3; the D is unclear. CDR1 and CDR2 (germline): SGDLS, YYNGEE. The CDR3 is 15 amino acids. Trimming removed 2 bases from V and 0 bases from J, with 9 bases in between. The CDR3 spells CASSVGGVSGNTIYF. CDR3 coding DNA: TGTGCCAGCAGCGTCGGTGGAGTCTCTGGAAACACCATATATTTT.

The chain is built from TRBV18 and TRBJ1-2; 7 bases fit TRBD1. The junction had 3 bases not matched to a gene; V was cut back by 4 bases and J by 4 bases. Germline V gene lookup returns CDR1 KGHSH and CDR2 LQKENI. The CDR3 totals 13 residues. In DNA form, the CDR3 reads TGTGCCAGCTCACTGACAGGGACCTATGGCTACACCTTC. Protein sequence: CASSLTGTYGYTF.

This clone was counted a single time. This chain joins TRBV30 and TRBJ1-3; 11 bases are a match to TRBD1. V lost 2 bases to trimming and J lost 0 bases; unmatched junction nucleotides: 6. Germline V gene lookup returns CDR1 GTSNPN and CDR2 SVGIG (reference sequence). The CDR3 is 17 amino acids. The chain's CDR3 is CAWSFGTGGISGNTIYF. CDR3 DNA sequence: TGTGCCTGGAGTTTTGGGACAGGGGGGATCTCTGGAAACACCATATATTTT.

V usage is TRBV6-1 and J usage is TRBJ2-2; 8 bases are a match to TRBD2. The CDR3 spans 17 residues. J lost 2 bases, V lost 1 base, and 6 bases had no gene match. Looked up from germline, CDR1 is MNHNS and CDR2 is SASEGT. The DNA for the CDR3 is TGTGCCAGCAGTGAAGGCCTAGCGGGTACAAACACCGGGGAGCTGTTTTTT. Amino acid sequence: CASSEGLAGTNTGELFF.

This clone was seen a few times. The V and J genes are TRBV27 and TRBJ2-7; tentatively, D is TRBD2 (5 bases). The germline V gene encodes CDR1 MNHEY and CDR2 SMNVEV (reference sequence). The CDR3 has 15 amino acids. Trimming took 4 bases from V and 0 from J, leaving 13 bases between them. This CDR3 reads CASSYRRGGSYEQYF. CDR3 DNA: TGTGCCAGCAGTTATAGACGGGGTGGCTCCTACGAGCAGTACTTC.

CDR3: CASSHDGTGSSGYTF. The CDR3 DNA reads as TGCGCCAGCAGCCACGACGGAACAGGGAGTTCTGGCTACACCTTC. The V gene is TRBV4-1, the J gene TRBJ1-2, with D possibly being TRBD1 (6 bases). Per the germline V gene, CDR1 is MGHRA and CDR2 is YSYEKL. V was trimmed by 3 bases and J by 7 bases, leaving 18 bases between them. The CDR3 totals 15 residues.

The rearrangement uses TRBV5-1 and TRBJ1-2; D is possibly TRBD1 (5 bases). The CDR3 contains 12 residues. Trimming pared 5 bases from V and 4 bases from J, leaving 9 bases between. From germline, CDR1 is SGHRS and CDR2 YFSETQ. The CDR3 protein is CASRPDSYGYTF. In DNA form, the CDR3 reads TGCGCCAGCAGGCCCGACAGCTATGGCTACACCTTC.

This clone was seen only once. V gene TRBV30 combines with J gene TRBJ2-3, with D hard to call. Trimming removed 4 bases from V and 2 bases from J, with 13 bases in between. The CDR3 consists of 14 residues. CDR1 and CDR2 (germline): GTSNPN, SVGIG (reference sequence). CDR3: CAWTKLPLTDTQYF. The DNA for the CDR3 is TGTGCCTGGACCAAACTACCCCTCACAGATACGCAGTATTTT. Complete variable domain (other parts from reference TRBV30 and TRBJ2-3): SQTIHQWPATLVQPVGSPLSLECTVEGTSNPNLYWYRQAAGRGLQLLFYSVGIGQISSEVPQNLSASRPQDRQFILSSKKLLLSDSGFYLCAWTKLPLTDTQYFGPGTRLTVL.

The chain carries TRBV6-2 or TRBV6-3 and TRBJ1-6; D ambiguous. Between the trimmed V and J ends, which lost 2 bases and 8 bases, there was a span of 10 bases. Germline CDR1 is MNHEY and CDR2 is SVGEGT. CDR3 length: 14 amino acids. In DNA, the CDR3 is TGTGCCAGCAGTTACCCCGGGAGGGATTCACCCCTCCACTTT. This translates into CASSYPGRDSPLHF.

The rearrangement uses TRBV10-2 and TRBJ2-7, with a weak D call TRBD2 (5 bases). V lost 8 bases and J lost 2, with 13 bases in between. The germline V gene encodes CDR1 WSHSY and CDR2 SAAADI. This CDR3 is 13 amino acids long. The CDR3 sequence is CASGEGSAYEQYF. The CDR3 DNA sequence: TGCGCCAGCGGGGAAGGGAGTGCCTACGAGCAGTACTTC.

There are a few counts of this clone. The chain couples TRBV11-2 to TRBJ2-7, with D possibly being TRBD1 (6 bases). The germline V gene has CDR1 SGHAT and CDR2 FQNNGV. The CDR3 is 13 residues long. V was trimmed by 5 bases and J by 2 bases, leaving 10 bases between them. The CDR3 here is CASSGTPTYEQYF. The CDR3 DNA follows: TGTGCCAGCAGCGGGACACCCACCTACGAGCAGTACTTC.

V usage is TRBV28 and J usage is TRBJ1-2; D is undetermined. The germline V and J ends were trimmed by 6 bases and 2 bases, with 13 bases remaining between them. This CDR3 comprises 14 residues. Germline CDR1 and CDR2: MDHEN and SYDVKM. The CDR3 is CASRAETQNYGYTF. In DNA, the CDR3 is TGTGCCAGCAGGGCGGAGACTCAGAACTATGGCTACACCTTC.

This rearrangement joins TRBV18 to TRBJ1-2; D ambiguous. CDR1 and CDR2 from the germline V gene are KGHSH and LQKENI. The CDR3 totals 15 residues. V shed 4 bases and J shed 4 bases, with 16 bases lying between them. The CDR3 coding sequence is TGTGCCAGCTCACAGGACGGGAGAGGAACCTATGGCTACACCTTC. Protein sequence: CASSQDGRGTYGYTF.

V usage is TRBV11-3 and J usage is TRBJ1-2; a possible D gene is TRBD1 (5 bases). This CDR3 has 14 residues. V gave up 5 bases and J gave up 1 base, with 11 bases separating them. CDR1 is SGHNT and CDR2 is YENEEA in the germline V gene. For the CDR3, the DNA is TGTGCCAGCAGCCCTCAAGGGGATAACTATGGCTACACCTTC. Protein: CASSPQGDNYGYTF.

The V call is TRBV7-2, the J call TRBJ2-1, with 11 bases fitting TRBD2. The V and J ends lost 1 base and 4 bases, in that order; junction bases with no gene match: 3. There are 16 residues in the CDR3. Germline V gives CDR1 SGHTA, CDR2 FQGNSA. The CDR3 here is CASSLGGTSGYNEQFF. The CDR3 nucleotides are TGTGCCAGCAGCTTAGGAGGGACTAGCGGTTACAATGAGCAGTTCTTC.

The chain has TRBV5-1 and TRBJ2-3; 11 bases line up with TRBD1. With 6 bases clipped from V and 6 bases from J, the junction kept 3 bases outside the gene matches. This CDR3 has 13 residues. CDR1 and CDR2 from the germline V gene are SGHRS and YFSETQ. The CDR3 nucleotides read TGCGCCAGCAACGGACAGGGGGCGGATACGCAGTATTTT. It yields the protein CASNGQGADTQYF.

The chain carries TRBV7-3 and TRBJ2-5, with D maybe TRBD2 (6 bases). The CDR3 has 13 residues. Trimming shortened V by 6 bases and J by 5 bases, and 13 bases separated the two germline ends. Germline assignment: CDR1 SGHTA and CDR2 FQGTGA. For the CDR3, the DNA is TGTGCCAGCAGTGTCGGGGGAATGGAGACCCAGTACTTC. It codes for CASSVGGMETQYF. Together with reference TRBV7-3 and TRBJ2-5, the CDR3 gives the full variable domain: GAGVSQTPSNKVTEKGKYVELRCDPISGHTALYWYRQSLGQGPEFLIYFQGTGAADDSGLPNDRFFAVRPEGSVSTLKIQRTERGDSAVYLCASSVGGMETQYFGPGTRLLVL.

This chain links TRBV28 with TRBJ1-5; D is uncertain. Germline V gene data show CDR1 as MDHEN and CDR2 as SYDVKM. Trimming pared 2 bases from V and 9 bases from J, leaving 11 bases between. The CDR3 is made up of 13 amino acids. CDR3 DNA: TGTGCCAGCAGTTTAGGAGTGATGGGGCCCCAGCATTTT. This gives the protein CASSLGVMGPQHF.

This clone was picked up one time. The junction and the germline gene differ at one end; a read error may be behind it. The rearrangement joins TRBV25-1 to TRBJ2-3; 8 bases map to TRBD2. CDR3 length: 18 amino acids. Germline values: CDR1 MGHDK, CDR2 SYGVNS. The CDR3 DNA is TGCGCCAGCAGTGAGGTTGCGGGTAGCGGGGTCAGCACAGATACGCAGTATTTT. This codes for CASSEVAGSGVSTDTQYF.